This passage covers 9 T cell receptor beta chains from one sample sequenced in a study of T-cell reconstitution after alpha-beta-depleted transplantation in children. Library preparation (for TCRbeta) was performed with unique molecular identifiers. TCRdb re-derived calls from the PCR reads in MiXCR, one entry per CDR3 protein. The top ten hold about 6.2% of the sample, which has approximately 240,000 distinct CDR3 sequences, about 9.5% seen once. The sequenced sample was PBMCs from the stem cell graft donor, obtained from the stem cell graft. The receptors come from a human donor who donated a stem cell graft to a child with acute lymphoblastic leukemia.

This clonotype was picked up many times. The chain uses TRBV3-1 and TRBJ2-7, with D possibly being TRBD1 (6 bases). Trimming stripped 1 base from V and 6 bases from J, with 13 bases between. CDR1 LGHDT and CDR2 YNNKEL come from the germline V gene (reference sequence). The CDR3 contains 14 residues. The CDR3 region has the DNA TGTGCCAGCAGCCAAGTTCAGGGGCCAGGCGAGCAGTACTTC. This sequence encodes CASSQVQGPGEQYF.

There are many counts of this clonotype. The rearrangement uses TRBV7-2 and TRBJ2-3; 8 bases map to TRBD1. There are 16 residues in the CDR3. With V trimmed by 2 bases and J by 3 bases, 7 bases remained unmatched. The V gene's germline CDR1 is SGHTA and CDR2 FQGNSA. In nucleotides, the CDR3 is TGTGCCAGCAGCTTAACCAGACAGGGGAGGACAGATACGCAGTATTTT. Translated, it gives CASSLTRQGRTDTQYF.

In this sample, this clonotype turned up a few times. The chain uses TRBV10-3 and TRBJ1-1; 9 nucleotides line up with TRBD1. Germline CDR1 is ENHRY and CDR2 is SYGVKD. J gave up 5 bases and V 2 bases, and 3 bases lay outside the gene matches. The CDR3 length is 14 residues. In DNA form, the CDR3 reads TGTGCCATCAGTGAGAGGGACAGGGAAACTGAAGCTTTCTTT. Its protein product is CAISERDRETEAFF.

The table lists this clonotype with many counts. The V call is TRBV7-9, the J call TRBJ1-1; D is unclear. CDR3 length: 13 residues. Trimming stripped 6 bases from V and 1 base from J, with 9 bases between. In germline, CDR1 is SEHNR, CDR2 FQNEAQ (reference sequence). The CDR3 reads CASSFGWNTEAFF. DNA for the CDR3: TGTGCCAGCAGTTTTGGTTGGAACACTGAAGCTTTCTTT.

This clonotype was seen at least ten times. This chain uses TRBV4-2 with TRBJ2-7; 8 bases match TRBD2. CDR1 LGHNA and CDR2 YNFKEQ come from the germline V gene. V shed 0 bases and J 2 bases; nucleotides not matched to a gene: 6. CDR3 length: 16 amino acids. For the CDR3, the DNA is TGTGCCAGCAGCCAAGACCCCGCGGGGGGAGCCTACGAGCAGTACTTC. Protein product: CASSQDPAGGAYEQYF.

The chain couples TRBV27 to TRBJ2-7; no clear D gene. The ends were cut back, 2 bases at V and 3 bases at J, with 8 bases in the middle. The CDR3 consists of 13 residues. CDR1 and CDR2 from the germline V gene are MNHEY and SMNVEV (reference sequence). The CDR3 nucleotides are TGTGCCAGCAGTTTACTCACTAACTACGAGCAGTACTTC. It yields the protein CASSLLTNYEQYF.

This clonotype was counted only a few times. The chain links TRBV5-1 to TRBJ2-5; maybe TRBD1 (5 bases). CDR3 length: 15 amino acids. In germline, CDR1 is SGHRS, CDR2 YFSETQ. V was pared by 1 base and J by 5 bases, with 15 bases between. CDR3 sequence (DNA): TGCGCCAGCAGCTTGAACACAGGACCTCGGGAGACCCAGTACTTC. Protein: CASSLNTGPRETQYF.

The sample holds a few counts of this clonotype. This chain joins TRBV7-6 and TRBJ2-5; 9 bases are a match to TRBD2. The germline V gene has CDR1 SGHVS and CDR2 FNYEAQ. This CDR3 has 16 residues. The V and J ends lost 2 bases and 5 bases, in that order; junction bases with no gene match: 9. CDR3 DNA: TGTGCCAGCAGCTTATTTGGCGGGGGGGCGTGGGAGACCCAGTACTTC. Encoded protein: CASSLFGGGAWETQYF.

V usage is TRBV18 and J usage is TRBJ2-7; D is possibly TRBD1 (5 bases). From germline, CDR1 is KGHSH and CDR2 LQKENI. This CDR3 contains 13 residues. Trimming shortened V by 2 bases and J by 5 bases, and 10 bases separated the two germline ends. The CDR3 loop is CASSPSSGNEQYF. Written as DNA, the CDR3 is TGTGCCAGCTCACCAAGTTCAGGGAACGAGCAGTACTTC.